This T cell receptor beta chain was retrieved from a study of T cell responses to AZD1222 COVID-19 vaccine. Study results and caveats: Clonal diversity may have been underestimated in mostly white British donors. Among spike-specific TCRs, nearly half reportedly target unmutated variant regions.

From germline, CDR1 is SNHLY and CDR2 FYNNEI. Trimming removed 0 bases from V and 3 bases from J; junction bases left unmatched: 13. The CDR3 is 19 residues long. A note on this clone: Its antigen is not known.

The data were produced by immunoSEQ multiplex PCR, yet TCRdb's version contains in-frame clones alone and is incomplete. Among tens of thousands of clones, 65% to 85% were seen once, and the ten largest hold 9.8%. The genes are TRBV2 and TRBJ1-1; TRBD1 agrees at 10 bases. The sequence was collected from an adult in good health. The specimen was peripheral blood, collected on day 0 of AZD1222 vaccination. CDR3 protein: CASSEASRQGAWFYTEAFF. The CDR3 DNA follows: TGTGCCAGCAGTGAAGCTTCTCGACAGGGGGCATGGTTTTACACTGAAGCTTTCTTT.